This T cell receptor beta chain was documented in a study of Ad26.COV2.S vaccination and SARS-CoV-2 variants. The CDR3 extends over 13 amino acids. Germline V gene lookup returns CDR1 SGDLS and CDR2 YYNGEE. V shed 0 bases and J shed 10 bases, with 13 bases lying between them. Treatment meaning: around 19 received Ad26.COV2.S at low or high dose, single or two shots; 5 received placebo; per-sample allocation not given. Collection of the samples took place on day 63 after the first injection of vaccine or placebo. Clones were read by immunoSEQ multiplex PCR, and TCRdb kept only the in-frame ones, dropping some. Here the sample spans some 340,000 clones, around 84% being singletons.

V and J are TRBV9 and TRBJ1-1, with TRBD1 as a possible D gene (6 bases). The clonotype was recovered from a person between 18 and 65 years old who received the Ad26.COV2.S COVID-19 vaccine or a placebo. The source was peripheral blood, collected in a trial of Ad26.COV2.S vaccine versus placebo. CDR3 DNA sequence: TGTGCCAGCAGCGTAGGCCCACAGGGAGTAGCTTTCTTT. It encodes CASSVGPQGVAFF. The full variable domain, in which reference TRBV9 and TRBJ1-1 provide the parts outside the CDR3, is DSGVTQTPKHLITATGQRVTLRCSPRSGDLSVYWYQQSLDQGLQFLIQYYNGEERAKGNILERFSAQQFPDLHSELNLSSLELGDSALYFCASSVGPQGVAFFGQGTRLTVV.